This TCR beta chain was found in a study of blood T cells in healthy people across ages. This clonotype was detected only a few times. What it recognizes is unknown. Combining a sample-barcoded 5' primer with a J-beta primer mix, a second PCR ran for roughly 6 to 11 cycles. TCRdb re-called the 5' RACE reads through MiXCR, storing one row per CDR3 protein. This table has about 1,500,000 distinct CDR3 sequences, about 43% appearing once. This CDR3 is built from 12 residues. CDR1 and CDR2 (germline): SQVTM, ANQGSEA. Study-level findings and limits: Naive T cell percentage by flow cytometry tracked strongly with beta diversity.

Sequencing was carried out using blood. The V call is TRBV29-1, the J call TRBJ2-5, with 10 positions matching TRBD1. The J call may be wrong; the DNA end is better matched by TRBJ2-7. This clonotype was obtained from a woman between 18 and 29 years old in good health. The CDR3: CSVSGQGTEQYF. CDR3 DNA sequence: TGCAGCGTGTCGGGACAGGGGACCGAGCAGTACTTC.